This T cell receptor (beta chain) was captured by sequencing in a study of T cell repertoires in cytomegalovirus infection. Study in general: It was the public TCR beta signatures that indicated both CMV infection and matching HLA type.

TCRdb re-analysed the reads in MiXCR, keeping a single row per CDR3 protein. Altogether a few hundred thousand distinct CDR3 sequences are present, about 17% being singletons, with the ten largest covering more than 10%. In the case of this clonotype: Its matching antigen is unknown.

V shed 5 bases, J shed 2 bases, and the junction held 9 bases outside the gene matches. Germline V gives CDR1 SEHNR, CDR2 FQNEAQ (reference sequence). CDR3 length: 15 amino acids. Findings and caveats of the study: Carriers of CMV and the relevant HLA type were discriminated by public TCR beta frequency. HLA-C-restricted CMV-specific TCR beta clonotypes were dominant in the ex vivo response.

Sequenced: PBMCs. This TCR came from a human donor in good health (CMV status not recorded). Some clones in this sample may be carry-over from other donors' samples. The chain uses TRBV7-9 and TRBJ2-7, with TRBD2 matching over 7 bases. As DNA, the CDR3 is TGTGCCAGCAGCCTGAGAGCGGGGATCACCTACGAGCAGTACTTC. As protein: CASSLRAGITYEQYF. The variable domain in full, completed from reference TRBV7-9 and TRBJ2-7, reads DTGVSQNPRHKITKRGQNVTFRCDPISEHNRLYWYRQTLGQGPEFLTYFQNEAQLEKSRLLSDRFSAERPKGSFSTLEIQRTEQGDSAMYLCASSLRAGITYEQYFGPGTRLTVT.